This T cell receptor (beta chain) was captured by sequencing in a study of siplizumab effects on memory and regulatory T cells. Germline lookup yields CDR1 SGHTA and CDR2 FQGNSA. V lost 1 base to trimming and J lost 6 bases, with 10 bases between them. The CDR3 length is 14 residues. Coculture of the mixed lymphocyte reaction cells took place at 37 degrees C and lasted under seven days. The reaction combined CFSE-labelled responder PBMCs and Violet Dye-labelled stimulator PBMCs at a 1:1 ratio. Some clones are missing from TCRdb's copy, which holds only in-frame ones; the method was immunoSEQ multiplex PCR. The repertoire holds 17,000 or so clones, with over 45% as singletons. Notes on the study in general: Siplizumab produced a significant drop in alloreactive sequences attributable to unstimulated CD4+ memory cells. Apparently key alloresponse contributors, naive T cells also seemed more diverse than memory cells.

To note about this clone: Its antigen is unknown.

The clonotype originates from a human donor in good health; the cells came from an allogeneic mixed lymphocyte reaction. Sample: CFSE-low (dividing) CD4+ T cells sorted from an allogeneic mixed lymphocyte reaction. V and J are TRBV7-2 and TRBJ1-5; TRBD1 is a possible D gene (5 bases). CDR3 nucleotides: TGTGCCAGCAGCTTAGGACAGATTTTTCAGCCCCAGCATTTT. Amino acids: CASSLGQIFQPQHF.